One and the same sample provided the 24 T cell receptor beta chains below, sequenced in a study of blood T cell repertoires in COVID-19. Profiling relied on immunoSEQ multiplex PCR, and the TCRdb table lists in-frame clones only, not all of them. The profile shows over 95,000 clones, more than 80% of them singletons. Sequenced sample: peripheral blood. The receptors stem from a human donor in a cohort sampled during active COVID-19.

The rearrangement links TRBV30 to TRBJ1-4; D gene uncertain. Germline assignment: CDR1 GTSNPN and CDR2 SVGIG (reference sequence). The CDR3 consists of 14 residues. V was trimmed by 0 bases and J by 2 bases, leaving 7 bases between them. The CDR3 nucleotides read TGTGCCTGGAGTGTGGGCAGGACTAATGAAAAACTGTTTTTT. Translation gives CAWSVGRTNEKLFF.

The CDR3 region has the DNA TGTGCCAGTAGTCCCGGGACTAGCGGGAGCAAGACCCAGTACTTC. The encoded protein is CASSPGTSGSKTQYF. The chain recombines TRBV19 with TRBJ2-5; the match to TRBD2 covers 14 bases. Germline V lookup: CDR1 LNHDA, CDR2 SQIVND (reference sequence). The CDR3 is made up of 15 amino acids. After removal of 5 bases from V and 6 bases from J, the junction contained 5 bases not matched to a gene.

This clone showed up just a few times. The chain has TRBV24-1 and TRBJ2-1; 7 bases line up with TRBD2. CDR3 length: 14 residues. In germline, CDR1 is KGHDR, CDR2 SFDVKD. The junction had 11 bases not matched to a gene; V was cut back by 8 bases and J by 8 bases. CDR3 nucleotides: TGTGCCACCATGTCTGCGGGAGAGGGTGATGAGCAGTTCTTC. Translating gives CATMSAGEGDEQFF.

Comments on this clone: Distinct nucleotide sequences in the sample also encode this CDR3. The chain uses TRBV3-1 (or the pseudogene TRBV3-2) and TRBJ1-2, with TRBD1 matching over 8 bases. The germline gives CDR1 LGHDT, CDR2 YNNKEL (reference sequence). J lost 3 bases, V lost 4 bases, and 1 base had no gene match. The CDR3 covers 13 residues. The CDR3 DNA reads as TGTGCCAGCAGCCCGACAGGGGACTATGGCTACACCTTC. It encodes CASSPTGDYGYTF.

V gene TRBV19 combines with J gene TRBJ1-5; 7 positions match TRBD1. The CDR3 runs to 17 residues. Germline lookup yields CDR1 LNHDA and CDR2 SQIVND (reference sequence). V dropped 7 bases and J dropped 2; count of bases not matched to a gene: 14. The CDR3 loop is CASTPPQGVVGNQPQHF. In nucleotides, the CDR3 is TGTGCCAGTACCCCACCTCAGGGGGTGGTTGGCAATCAGCCCCAGCATTTT.

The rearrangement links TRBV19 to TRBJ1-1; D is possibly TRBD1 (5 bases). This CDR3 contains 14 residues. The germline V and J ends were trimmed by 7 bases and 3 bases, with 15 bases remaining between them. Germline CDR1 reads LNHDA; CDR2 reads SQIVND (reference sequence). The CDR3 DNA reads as TGTGCCAGTAACACGGGGGGTTTCGACACTGAAGCTTTCTTT. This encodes CASNTGGFDTEAFF. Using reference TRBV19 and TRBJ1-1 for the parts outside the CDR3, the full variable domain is DGGITQSPKYLFRKEGQNVTLSCEQNLNHDAMYWYRQDPGQGLRLIYYSQIVNDFQKGDIAEGYSVSREKKESFPLTVTSAQKNPTAFYLCASNTGGFDTEAFFGQGTRLTVV.

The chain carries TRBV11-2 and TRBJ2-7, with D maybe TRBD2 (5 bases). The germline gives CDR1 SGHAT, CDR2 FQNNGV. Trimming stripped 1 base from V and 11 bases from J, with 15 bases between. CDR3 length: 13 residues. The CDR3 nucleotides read TGTGCCAGCAGCTTAGGCGAGGGATATCTGAAGTACTTC. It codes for CASSLGEGYLKYF. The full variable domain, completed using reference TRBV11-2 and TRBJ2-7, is EAGVAQSPRYKIIEKRQSVAFWCNPISGHATLYWYQQILGQGPKLLIQFQNNGVVDDSQLPKDRFSAERLKGVDSTLKIQPAKLEDSAVYLCASSLGEGYLKYFGPGTRLTVT.

The CDR3 nucleotides read TGCGCCAGCAGCCGAGGACTAGCAGTACAAGAGACCCAGTACTTC. Protein product: CASSRGLAVQETQYF. This chain uses TRBV4-1 with TRBJ2-5, with TRBD2 matching 8 bases. The CDR3 length is 15 residues. J gave up 2 bases and V 4 bases, and 6 bases lay outside the gene matches. CDR1 and CDR2 from the germline V gene are MGHRA and YSYEKL.

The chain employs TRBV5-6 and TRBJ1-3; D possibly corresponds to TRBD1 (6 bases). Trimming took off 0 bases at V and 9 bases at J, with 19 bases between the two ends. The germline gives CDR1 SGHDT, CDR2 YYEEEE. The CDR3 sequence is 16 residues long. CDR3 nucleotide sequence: TGTGCCAGCAGCTTGGTCGGGACACTACATGGGGTCACCATATATTTT. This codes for CASSLVGTLHGVTIYF. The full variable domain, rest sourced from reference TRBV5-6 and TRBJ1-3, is DAGVTQSPTHLIKTRGQQVTLRCSPKSGHDTVSWYQQALGQGPQFIFQYYEEEERQRGNFPDRFSGHQFPNYSSELNVNALLLGDSALYLCASSLVGTLHGVTIYFGEGSWLTVV.

CDR3 coding DNA: TGTGCCAGCAGTTCGGACAGGGTTAAAGGAGGCTACACCTTC. It specifies CASSSDRVKGGYTF. V is TRBV28 and J is TRBJ1-2; 8 nucleotides agree with TRBD1. With V trimmed by 4 bases and J by 8 bases, 9 bases remained unmatched. Germline V gene sequence: CDR1 MDHEN, CDR2 SYDVKM. The CDR3 runs to 14 residues.

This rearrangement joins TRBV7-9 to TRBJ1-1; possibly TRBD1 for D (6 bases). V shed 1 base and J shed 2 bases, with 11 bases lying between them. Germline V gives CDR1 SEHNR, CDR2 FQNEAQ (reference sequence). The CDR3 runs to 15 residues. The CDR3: CASSLEDRINTEAFF. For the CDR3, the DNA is TGTGCCAGCAGCTTAGAAGACAGGATTAACACTGAAGCTTTCTTT.

CDR3 residues: CASSLGGQGAGQPQHF. In DNA form, the CDR3 reads TGTGCCAGCAGTTTAGGCGGGCAGGGGGCAGGTCAGCCCCAGCATTTT. This chain links TRBV28 with TRBJ1-5; TRBD1 aligns across 8 bases. The CDR3 contains 16 residues. Germline V gives CDR1 MDHEN, CDR2 SYDVKM. After removal of 2 bases from V and 6 bases from J, the junction contained 9 bases not matched to a gene.

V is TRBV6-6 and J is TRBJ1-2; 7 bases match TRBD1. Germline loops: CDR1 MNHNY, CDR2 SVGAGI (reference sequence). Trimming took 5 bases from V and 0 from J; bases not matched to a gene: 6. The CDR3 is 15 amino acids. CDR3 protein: CASSTRDSTNYGYTF. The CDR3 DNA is TGTGCCAGCAGTACCCGGGACAGTACTAACTATGGCTACACCTTC.

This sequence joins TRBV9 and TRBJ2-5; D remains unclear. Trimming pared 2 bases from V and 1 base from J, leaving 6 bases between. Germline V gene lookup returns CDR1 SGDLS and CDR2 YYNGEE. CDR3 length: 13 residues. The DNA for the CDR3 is TGTGCCAGCAGCGTCCGTAGCCAAGAGACCCAGTACTTC. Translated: CASSVRSQETQYF.

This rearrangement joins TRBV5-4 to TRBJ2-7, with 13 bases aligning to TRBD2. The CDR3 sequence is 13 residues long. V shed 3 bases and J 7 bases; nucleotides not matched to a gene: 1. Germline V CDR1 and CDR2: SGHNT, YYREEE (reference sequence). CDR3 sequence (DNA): TGTGCCAGCAGCTGGGGACTAGCGGGGGAGCAGTACTTC. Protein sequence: CASSWGLAGEQYF.

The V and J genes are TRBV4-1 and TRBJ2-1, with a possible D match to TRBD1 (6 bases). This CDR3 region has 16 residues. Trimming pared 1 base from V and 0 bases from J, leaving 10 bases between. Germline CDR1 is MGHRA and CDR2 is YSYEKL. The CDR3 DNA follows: TGCGCCAGCAGCCAAGGCCGAGGGGGCTCCTACAATGAGCAGTTCTTC. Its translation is CASSQGRGGSYNEQFF.

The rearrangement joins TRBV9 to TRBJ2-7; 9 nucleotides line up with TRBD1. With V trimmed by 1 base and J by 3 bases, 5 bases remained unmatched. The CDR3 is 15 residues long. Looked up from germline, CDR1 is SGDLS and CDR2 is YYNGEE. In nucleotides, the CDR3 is TGTGCCAGCAGCGTAACCACAGGGGGCATCTACGAGCAGTACTTC. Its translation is CASSVTTGGIYEQYF.

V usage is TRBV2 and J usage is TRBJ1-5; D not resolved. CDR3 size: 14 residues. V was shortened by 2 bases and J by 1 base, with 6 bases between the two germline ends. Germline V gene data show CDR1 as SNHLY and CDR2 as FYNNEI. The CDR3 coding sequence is TGTGCCAGCAGTGAACAACAGAGCAATCAGCCCCAGCATTTT. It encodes CASSEQQSNQPQHF.

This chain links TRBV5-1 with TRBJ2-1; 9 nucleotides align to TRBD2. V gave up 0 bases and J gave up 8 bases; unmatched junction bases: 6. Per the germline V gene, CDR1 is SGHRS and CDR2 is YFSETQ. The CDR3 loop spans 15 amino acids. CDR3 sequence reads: CASSLGSGSRDEQFF. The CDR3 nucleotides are TGCGCCAGCAGCTTGGGTAGCGGGAGTAGGGATGAGCAGTTCTTC.

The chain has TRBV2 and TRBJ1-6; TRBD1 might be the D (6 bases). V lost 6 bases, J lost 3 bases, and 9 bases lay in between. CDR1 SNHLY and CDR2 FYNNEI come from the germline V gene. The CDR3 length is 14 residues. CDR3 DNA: TGTGCCAGCAGGCGACAGGTCTATAATTCACCCCTCCACTTT. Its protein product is CASRRQVYNSPLHF.

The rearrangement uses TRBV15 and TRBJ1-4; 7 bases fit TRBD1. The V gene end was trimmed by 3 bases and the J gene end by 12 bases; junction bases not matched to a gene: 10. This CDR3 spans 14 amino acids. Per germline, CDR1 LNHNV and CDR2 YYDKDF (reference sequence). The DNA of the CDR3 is TGTGCCACCAGCAGGGTAACAGGGGCTCAAGAACTGTTTTTT. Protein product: CATSRVTGAQELFF. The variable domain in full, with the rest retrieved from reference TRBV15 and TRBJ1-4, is DAMVIQNPRYQVTQFGKPVTLSCSQTLNHNVMYWYQQKSSQAPKLLFHYYDKDFNNEADTPDNFQSRRPNTSFCFLDIRSPGLGDTAMYLCATSRVTGAQELFFGSGTQLSVL.

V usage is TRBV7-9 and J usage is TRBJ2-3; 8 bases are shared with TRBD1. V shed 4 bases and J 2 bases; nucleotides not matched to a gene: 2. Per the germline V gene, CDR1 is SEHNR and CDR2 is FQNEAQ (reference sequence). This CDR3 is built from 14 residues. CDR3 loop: CASSSDRDTDTQYF. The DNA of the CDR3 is TGTGCCAGCAGCTCGGACAGGGACACAGATACGCAGTATTTT.

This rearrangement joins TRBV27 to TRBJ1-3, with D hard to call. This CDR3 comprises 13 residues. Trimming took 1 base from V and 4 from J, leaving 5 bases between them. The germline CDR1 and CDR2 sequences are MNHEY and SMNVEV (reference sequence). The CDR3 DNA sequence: TGTGCCAGCAGTTTATTAGCAGGAAACACCATATATTTT. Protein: CASSLLAGNTIYF.

This CDR3 reads CASSYGTGAYEQYF. The CDR3 region has the DNA TGTGCCAGCAGCTACGGGACAGGGGCCTACGAGCAGTACTTC. The chain carries TRBV11-3 and TRBJ2-7; 10 bases are a match to TRBD1. The germline V gene has CDR1 SGHNT and CDR2 YENEEA. Trimming cost V 4 bases and J 2 bases; bases outside gene matches: 2. The CDR3 covers 14 residues.